The source of this T cell receptor (beta chain) is a study of early T cells in non-severe SARS-CoV-2 infection. Germline V gives CDR1 SQVTM, CDR2 ANQGSEA. The CDR3 runs 11 residues. V lost 0 bases and J lost 10, with 8 bases in between. Study-wide points: CD4 and private specificities were missed by VDJdb matching, which favored anti-spike CD8 responses.

One entry per CDR3 protein results from TCRdb running MiXCR on the 5' RACE reads. The table shows 45,000 to 55,000 distinct CDR3 sequences, with 9.5% to 13% occurring only once. Comments on this clonotype: Its antigen is unknown.

The source material was whole blood. This clonotype originated in an adult who was a healthcare worker with PCR-confirmed SARS-CoV-2 infection or an uninfected control (not recorded which). The V call is TRBV29-1, the J call TRBJ2-3; D is undetermined. CDR3 DNA: TGCAGCGTTGAAGATCCGGGCTCGCAGTATTTT. Translating gives CSVEDPGSQYF.